This is a list of T cell receptor beta chains from one sample in a study of T cells in Graves' hyperthyroidism and ophthalmopathy. TCRdb called the multiplex PCR reads again in MiXCR, with one record for every CDR3 protein. The profile covers 600,000 to 650,000 distinct CDR3 sequences, with 20% appearing a single time and roughly a third taken by the ten largest. The material sequenced was blood. The origin of the receptors is a young man with Graves' ophthalmopathy. Both conserved end residues are trimmed from each CDR3. The order of the fields is J gene, V gene, CDR3 protein.

>TRBJ2-5|TRBV6-2/TRBV6-3
ASSATSGEGQETQY
>TRBJ2-1|TRBV3-1
ASSRGTPRSYNEQF
>TRBJ2-3|TRBV2
ASSGREGRADTQY
>TRBJ1-1|TRBV28
ASRTGGGTEAF
>TRBJ2-1|TRBV30
AWTHVSYNEQF
>TRBJ2-5|TRBV2
ASSEGPGLQETQY
>TRBJ2-5|TRBV24-1
ATSARRQQETQY
>TRBJ2-1|TRBV20-1
SAVGLSGRPLEQF
>TRBJ2-1|TRBV3-1
ASSQDQGLLSSYNEQF
>TRBJ1-6|TRBV11-2
ASSLVNTYNSPLH